The 20 T cell receptor beta chains presented below share a single source sample, sequenced in a study of blood T cell repertoires in COVID-19. Clones were read by immunoSEQ multiplex PCR, and TCRdb kept only the in-frame ones, dropping some. The data hold about 250,000 clones, with approximately 85% observed a single time. Sequenced: peripheral blood. The receptors were sampled from a human donor with COVID-19, enrolled during active disease. The donor label of this sample is uncertain.

The rearrangement links TRBV5-6 to TRBJ1-1; D is possibly TRBD1 (6 bases). This CDR3 region has 15 residues. Germline-derived CDR1 and CDR2 are SGHDT and YYEEEE. V was shortened by 3 bases and J by 7 bases, with 19 bases between the two germline ends. CDR3 in amino acids: CASSSTHRAQFEAFF. CDR3 in DNA: TGTGCCAGCAGCTCTACCCACAGGGCCCAGTTTGAAGCTTTCTTT.

This clone was detected once. The DNA of the CDR3 is TGCAGCGTCGCACAGGGGGGCTACAATCAGCCCCAGCATTTT. This encodes CSVAQGGYNQPQHF. The rearrangement joins TRBV29-1 to TRBJ1-5; the match to TRBD1 covers 8 bases. CDR3 size: 14 residues. The germline CDR1 and CDR2 sequences are SQVTM and ANQGSEA. With 6 bases clipped from V and 3 bases from J, the junction kept 7 bases outside the gene matches.

The chain employs TRBV29-1 and TRBJ1-5, with 7 bases matching TRBD1. The V gene end was trimmed by 6 bases and the J gene end by 2 bases; junction bases not matched to a gene: 7. The CDR3 has 14 amino acids. Germline V CDR1 and CDR2: SQVTM, ANQGSEA. As DNA, the CDR3 is TGCAGCGTCCTGACAGGGCGAGGCAATCAGCCCCAGCATTTT. Translation gives CSVLTGRGNQPQHF.

This rearrangement joins TRBV5-4 to TRBJ2-6; a possible D gene is TRBD2 (5 bases). The CDR3 contains 18 residues. Germline lookup yields CDR1 SGHNT and CDR2 YYREEE (reference sequence). V lost 4 bases to trimming and J lost 3 bases, with 20 bases between them. The CDR3, as DNA: TGTGCCAGCAGCCGCGGAGGTGGGCCCTCTGGTGGGGCCAACGTCCTGACTTTC. Its translation is CASSRGGGPSGGANVLTF.

The CDR3 sequence is CASSLSEGDSPLHF. DNA of the CDR3: TGTGCCAGCAGTTTATCAGAGGGGGACTCACCCCTCCACTTT. The genes are TRBV27 and TRBJ1-6; D is possibly TRBD1 (6 bases). Deletions cut 0 bases from V and 10 bases from J, with 10 bases between. Germline loops: CDR1 MNHEY, CDR2 SMNVEV (reference sequence). The CDR3 loop spans 14 amino acids.

This chain uses TRBV28 with TRBJ1-4; 8 positions match TRBD1. V was clipped by 4 bases and J by 6 bases; unmatched bases: 1. The CDR3 is made up of 13 amino acids. Germline loops: CDR1 MDHEN, CDR2 SYDVKM. For the CDR3, the DNA is TGTGCCAGCAGTTCAGGGGGCGATGAAAAACTGTTTTTT. As protein: CASSSGGDEKLFF.

V and J are TRBV5-1 and TRBJ2-7; 9 positions agree with TRBD1. Trimming removed 3 bases from V and 3 bases from J; junction bases left unmatched: 7. This CDR3 spans 15 amino acids. The V gene's germline CDR1 is SGHRS and CDR2 YFSETQ. The CDR3 spells CASSSQTGGGYEQYF. CDR3 nucleotides: TGCGCCAGCAGCTCACAGACAGGGGGGGGCTACGAGCAGTACTTC.

V is TRBV5-1 and J is TRBJ2-7; 7 positions match TRBD1. V was clipped by 4 bases and J by 7 bases; unmatched bases: 11. CDR1 and CDR2 (germline): SGHRS, YFSETQ. The CDR3 is 14 amino acids. CDR3 sequence (DNA): TGCGCCAGCAGCCCGCGACAGGGTCGGGGTGAGCAGTACTTC. Its translation is CASSPRQGRGEQYF.

The rearrangement uses TRBV28 and TRBJ2-3, with 13 bases aligning to TRBD2. The CDR3 consists of 17 residues. Germline V CDR1 and CDR2: MDHEN, SYDVKM. Germline trimming cut 5 bases from V and 5 bases from J; bases unmatched to any gene: 10. The CDR3 DNA reads TGTGCCAGCAGTCCAAACGGACTAGCGGGAGTAAGAGATACGCAGTATTTT. It specifies CASSPNGLAGVRDTQYF.

The V gene is TRBV6-5, the J gene TRBJ2-7, with TRBD1 identical over 10 bases. The V gene end was trimmed by 6 bases and the J gene end by 3 bases; junction bases not matched to a gene: 8. CDR1 is MNHEY, CDR2 SVGAGI, per germline. The CDR3 has 15 amino acids. CDR3 region: CASSRQGANFYEQYF. CDR3 bases: TGTGCCAGCAGCCGACAGGGGGCGAACTTCTACGAGCAGTACTTC.

The chain employs TRBV30 and TRBJ1-1; tentatively, D is TRBD1 (5 bases). Germline V gene sequence: CDR1 GTSNPN, CDR2 SVGIG (reference sequence). The CDR3 extends over 11 amino acids. With 3 bases removed from V and 8 bases from J, the gap between germline ends came to 10 bases. The CDR3 DNA is TGTGCCTGGAGGAGGGAGGGGGAAGCTTTCTTT. It encodes CAWRREGEAFF.

The chain recombines TRBV6-2 or TRBV6-3 with TRBJ1-4; D remains ambiguous. The length of the CDR3 is 15 residues. Germline V gene sequence: CDR1 MNHEY, CDR2 SVGEGT. Trimming shortened V by 5 bases and J by 4 bases, and 14 bases separated the two germline ends. The CDR3 sequence is CASSRTRQSNEKLFF. CDR3 DNA sequence: TGTGCCAGCAGTCGCACGAGGCAGAGTAATGAAAAACTGTTTTTT.

This chain uses TRBV7-9 with TRBJ2-7, with a tentative D call TRBD2 (5 bases). This CDR3 is built from 14 residues. Germline CDR1 SEHNR, CDR2 FQNEAQ (reference sequence). The ends were cut back, 5 bases at V and 0 bases at J, with 11 bases in the middle. CDR3 loop: CASSPQRSSYEQYF. The CDR3 region has the DNA TGTGCCAGCAGCCCCCAGCGGAGCTCCTACGAGCAGTACTTC.

CDR3 in amino acids: CAWGGPYEQYF. The CDR3 region has the DNA TGTGCCTGGGGGGGGCCCTACGAGCAGTACTTC. This chain joins TRBV30 and TRBJ2-7; D is perhaps TRBD1 or TRBD2 (6 bases each). V was cut by 5 bases and J by 2 bases, with 7 bases left in between. The CDR3 consists of 11 residues. Germline V gene data show CDR1 as GTSNPN and CDR2 as SVGIG (reference sequence).

This chain joins TRBV7-3 and TRBJ2-4, with a weak D call TRBD1 (5 bases). Per the germline V gene, CDR1 is SGHTA and CDR2 is FQGTGA. This CDR3 comprises 14 residues. Trimming left V 5 bases short and J 8 bases short, with 16 bases between. This CDR3 reads CASSHPGLGDIQYF. CDR3 DNA sequence: TGTGCCAGCAGCCATCCGGGCCTAGGGGACATTCAGTACTTC.

This clone is a singleton in its sample. The gene calls are TRBV5-1 and TRBJ1-6, with a weak D call TRBD1 (6 bases). V was clipped by 0 bases and J by 13 bases, with 8 bases between them. The CDR3 spans 12 residues. Germline CDR1 SGHRS, CDR2 YFSETQ. CDR3 residues: CASSLDQGPLHF. The CDR3 coding sequence is TGCGCCAGCAGCTTGGACCAGGGGCCCCTCCACTTT. Complete variable domain (other parts from reference TRBV5-1 and TRBJ1-6): KAGVTQTPRYLIKTRGQQVTLSCSPISGHRSVSWYQQTPGQGLQFLFEYFSETQRNKGNFPGRFSGRQFSNSRSEMNVSTLELGDSALYLCASSLDQGPLHFGNGTRLTVT.

This clone has just a few counts. The chain combines TRBV30 with TRBJ2-1, with D perhaps matching TRBD2 (6 bases). The germline CDR1 and CDR2 sequences are GTSNPN and SVGIG (reference sequence). Trimming took off 3 bases at V and 9 bases at J, with 12 bases between the two ends. This CDR3 comprises 12 residues. This CDR3 reads CAWSGSNSEQFF. CDR3 DNA sequence: TGTGCCTGGAGCGGGAGTAACAGTGAGCAGTTCTTC.

CDR3 in amino acids: CASSSPGQYTGTIYF. CDR3 in DNA: TGTGCCAGCAGTTCCCCGGGACAGTACACAGGCACCATATATTTT. The chain couples TRBV28 to TRBJ1-3; TRBD1 agrees at 7 bases. Germline CDR1 is MDHEN and CDR2 is SYDVKM. The CDR3 is 15 amino acids. The ends lost 4 bases at V and 9 bases at J; junction bases unmatched: 12.

This chain uses TRBV19 with TRBJ2-3; 8 nucleotides align to TRBD2. This CDR3 spans 16 amino acids. Germline V gives CDR1 LNHDA, CDR2 SQIVND (reference sequence). The ends lost 10 bases at V and 0 bases at J; junction bases unmatched: 12. Written as DNA, the CDR3 is TGTGCCACCTCGGGGGGGGCGGGACCCAGCACAGATACGCAGTATTTT. It codes for CATSGGAGPSTDTQYF. Full variable domain (missing parts from reference TRBV19 and TRBJ2-3): DGGITQSPKYLFRKEGQNVTLSCEQNLNHDAMYWYRQDPGQGLRLIYYSQIVNDFQKGDIAEGYSVSREKKESFPLTVTSAQKNPTAFYLCATSGGAGPSTDTQYFGPGTRLTVL.

The rearrangement links TRBV30 to TRBJ2-6; tentatively, D is TRBD1 (7 bases). The ends were cut back, 0 bases at V and 2 bases at J, with 14 bases in the middle. This CDR3 has 17 amino acids. CDR1 and CDR2 from the germline V gene are GTSNPN and SVGIG (reference sequence). CDR3 region: CAWSVRGAVAGANVLTF. CDR3 nucleotides: TGTGCCTGGAGTGTCAGGGGGGCAGTAGCTGGGGCCAACGTCCTGACTTTC.